The 26 T cell receptor beta chains reported below all come from one sample, sequenced in a study of Ad26.COV2.S vaccination and SARS-CoV-2 variants. Treatment indicated: 15 to 20 received Ad26.COV2.S at low or high dose, single or two shots; 5 received placebo; per-sample allocation not given. Collection of samples fell on day 63 after the first vaccine or placebo injection. The assay was immunoSEQ multiplex PCR, and TCRdb's table has in-frame clones only and misses some. Among more than 350,000 clones, around nine tenths were seen once, and the ten largest hold 10% to 15%. This sample comprised peripheral blood, obtained in a trial of Ad26.COV2.S vaccine versus placebo. The source is a person aged 18-60 years who received the Ad26.COV2.S COVID-19 vaccine or a placebo.

This chain uses TRBV9 with TRBJ2-3, with D unresolved. The CDR3 runs to 14 residues. The V end was cut by 4 bases, the J end by 0 bases, with 9 bases between. Germline CDR1 reads SGDLS; CDR2 reads YYNGEE. Here the CDR3 reads CASSLHGSTDTQYF. The CDR3 bases are TGTGCCAGCAGCCTCCACGGTAGCACAGATACGCAGTATTTT.

This chain joins TRBV18 and TRBJ1-1; no definite D call. V shed 6 bases and J shed 2 bases, with 10 bases lying between them. The CDR3 is made up of 13 amino acids. Germline V lookup: CDR1 KGHSH, CDR2 LQKENI. For the CDR3, the DNA is TGTGCCAGCTCTCCCGCCCTTAACACTGAAGCTTTCTTT. It specifies CASSPALNTEAFF. The entire variable domain, with the rest obtained from reference TRBV18 and TRBJ1-1, is as follows: NAGVMQNPRHLVRRRGQEARLRCSPMKGHSHVYWYRQLPEEGLKFMVYLQKENIIDESGMPKERFSAEFPKEGPSILRIQQVVRGDSAAYFCASSPALNTEAFFGQGTRLTVV.

The chain recombines TRBV7-9 with TRBJ2-7, with TRBD1 identical over 7 bases. This CDR3 has 13 residues. Per germline, CDR1 SEHNR and CDR2 FQNEAQ (reference sequence). V was pared by 4 bases and J by 3 bases, with 3 bases of the junction left unmatched. The CDR3 sequence: CASSYGTDYEQYF. The CDR3 DNA follows: TGTGCCAGCAGCTATGGGACAGACTACGAGCAGTACTTC.

The gene calls are TRBV27 and TRBJ1-5; D is uncertain. Germline CDR1 reads MNHEY; CDR2 reads SMNVEV (reference sequence). There are 15 residues in the CDR3. Trimming left V 1 base short and J 4 bases short, with 11 bases between. The CDR3 sequence: CASSLFFGENQPQHF. The CDR3 DNA reads TGTGCCAGCAGTTTATTTTTCGGGGAGAATCAGCCCCAGCATTTT.

The CDR3 spells CASSRTSTDEAYF. CDR3 nucleotide sequence: TGTGCCAGCAGCCGAACATCGACGGATGAGGCGTACTTC. The chain has TRBV3-1 (or the pseudogene TRBV3-2) and TRBJ2-7; D is ambiguous. The CDR3 is 13 residues long. Per the germline V gene, CDR1 is LGHDT and CDR2 is YNNKEL (reference sequence). Trimming cost V 4 bases and J 12 bases, with 19 bases left between them.

The genes are TRBV7-9 and TRBJ2-3, with D unclear. Germline CDR1 is SEHNR and CDR2 is FQNEAQ (reference sequence). The CDR3 extends over 13 amino acids. The V and J ends lost 0 bases and 6 bases respectively, with 7 bases between them. The CDR3 is CASSLADPDTQYF. The CDR3 DNA reads as TGTGCCAGCAGCTTAGCCGACCCGGATACGCAGTATTTT. Looking up the rest from reference TRBV7-9 and TRBJ2-3 gives the full variable domain: DTGVSQNPRHKITKRGQNVTFRCDPISEHNRLYWYRQTLGQGPEFLTYFQNEAQLEKSRLLSDRFSAERPKGSFSTLEIQRTEQGDSAMYLCASSLADPDTQYFGPGTRLTVL.

V gene TRBV7-2 combines with J gene TRBJ2-3; the D gene is possibly TRBD1 (6 bases). V lost 7 bases, J lost 1 base, and 15 bases lay in between. CDR1 and CDR2 (germline): SGHTA, FQGNSA. The CDR3 spans 15 residues. Here the CDR3 DNA reads TGTGCCAGCAACCACAGGGCACGGGGCACAGATACGCAGTATTTT. This encodes CASNHRARGTDTQYF.

This chain connects TRBV27 to TRBJ2-7, with 9 bases that match TRBD1. Germline V CDR1 and CDR2: MNHEY, SMNVEV (reference sequence). The trim removed 6 bases at V and 1 base at J, leaving 7 bases unmatched. The CDR3 spans 15 residues. CDR3 sequence reads: CASSPGTGNSYEQYF. In nucleotides, the CDR3 is TGTGCCAGCAGCCCGGGGACAGGGAATTCCTACGAGCAGTACTTC.

In its sample, this clone was seen a few times. The chain links TRBV7-3 to TRBJ1-1, with TRBD1 as a possible D gene (6 bases). Trimming left V 4 bases short and J 2 bases short, with 11 bases between. CDR1 and CDR2 from the germline V gene are SGHTA and FQGTGA. The CDR3 contains 14 residues. CDR3 amino acids: CASSSGHQNTEAFF. The CDR3 nucleotides read TGTGCCAGCAGCTCGGGACACCAAAACACTGAAGCTTTCTTT.

The chain has TRBV5-1 and TRBJ2-7; D ambiguous. This CDR3 is 13 amino acids long. Germline CDR1 and CDR2: SGHRS and YFSETQ. The V end lost 8 bases, the J end lost 6 bases, and 18 bases lay between the germline ends. Here the CDR3 reads CASSISPIGEQYF. In nucleotides, the CDR3 is TGCGCCAGTTCCATTAGCCCCATTGGCGAGCAGTACTTC.

The chain joins TRBV28 to TRBJ2-5, with 8 bases aligning to TRBD1. The CDR3 runs 14 residues. The germline V gene encodes CDR1 MDHEN and CDR2 SYDVKM. V shed 6 bases and J 2 bases; nucleotides not matched to a gene: 5. The CDR3 bases are TGTGCCAGCAGCCGGGGACAGGCGCAAGAGACCCAGTACTTC. Protein sequence: CASSRGQAQETQYF.

This chain joins TRBV15 and TRBJ2-1, with D perhaps matching TRBD2 (6 bases). With 8 bases removed from V and 5 bases from J, the gap between germline ends came to 16 bases. The germline CDR1 and CDR2 sequences are LNHNV and YYDKDF (reference sequence). The CDR3 has 14 amino acids. The CDR3 reads CATRRGSGDNEQFF. In DNA, the CDR3 is TGTGCCACCCGTAGGGGTAGCGGAGACAATGAGCAGTTCTTC.

The chain is built from TRBV19 and TRBJ1-5, with TRBD1 as a possible D gene (6 bases). Looked up from germline, CDR1 is LNHDA and CDR2 is SQIVND (reference sequence). The CDR3 length is 14 residues. The V end was cut by 4 bases, the J end by 8 bases, with 15 bases between. Here the CDR3 DNA reads TGTGCCAGTAGTACGGACAGTGATAAGGAGCCCCAGCATTTT. It is translated as CASSTDSDKEPQHF.

Comments on this clone: The junction does not match germline at one end; this may be a read error. V is TRBV7-7 and J is TRBJ2-5; 7 positions agree with TRBD1. The CDR3 is 15 residues long. From germline, CDR1 is SSHAT and CDR2 FNYEAQ (reference sequence). The CDR3, as DNA: TGTGCTAGCAGCCTCCTGGACAGGAGTCAAGAGACCCAGTACTTC. As protein: CASSLLDRSQETQYF. The full variable domain, with the rest looked up from reference TRBV7-7 and TRBJ2-5, is GAGVSQSPRYKVTKRGQDVTLRCDPISSHATLYWYQQALGQGPEFLTYFNYEAQPDKSGLPSDRFSAERPEGSISTLTIQRTEQRDSAMYRCASSLLDRSQETQYFGPGTRLLVL.

The J gene is TRBJ1-1, the V gene TRBV5-1, with a possible D match to TRBD1 (5 bases). The CDR3 has 14 amino acids. V lost 4 bases and J lost 1, with 11 bases in between. Per germline, CDR1 SGHRS and CDR2 YFSETQ. The CDR3: CASSPFGGNTEAFF. The CDR3 DNA sequence: TGCGCCAGCAGCCCCTTTGGGGGGAACACTGAAGCTTTCTTT.

The rearrangement uses TRBV5-5 and TRBJ1-2; TRBD1 aligns across 11 bases. This CDR3 has 13 residues. The trim removed 4 bases at V and 6 bases at J, leaving 2 bases unmatched. The germline V gene has CDR1 SGHKS and CDR2 YYEKEE (reference sequence). CDR3 region: CASSTDRGHGYTF. The CDR3 DNA reads as TGTGCCAGCAGCACGGACAGGGGGCATGGCTACACCTTC.

The chain is built from TRBV3-1 (or the pseudogene TRBV3-2) and TRBJ1-5; D is unresolved. Germline CDR1 LGHDT, CDR2 YNNKEL (reference sequence). Between the trimmed V and J ends, which lost 0 bases and 7 bases, there was a span of 10 bases. The CDR3 spans 14 residues. The CDR3 coding sequence is TGTGCCAGCAGCCAAGATGCGGGGATCCAGCCCCAGCATTTT. Protein sequence: CASSQDAGIQPQHF.

This rearrangement joins TRBV10-3 to TRBJ1-3; 7 nucleotides match TRBD1. Germline CDR1 ENHRY, CDR2 SYGVKD. CDR3 length: 14 amino acids. The trim removed 3 bases at V and 2 bases at J, leaving 1 base unmatched. CDR3 nucleotide sequence: TGTGCCATCAGTGAAGACAGGGCTGGAAACACCATATATTTT. Protein: CAISEDRAGNTIYF.

The chain recombines TRBV7-9 with TRBJ2-7; the match to TRBD1 covers 8 bases. This CDR3 contains 14 residues. Germline CDR1 SEHNR, CDR2 FQNEAQ (reference sequence). The V and J ends lost 4 bases and 7 bases, in that order; junction bases with no gene match: 9. CDR3 DNA: TGTGCCAGCAGCTCCGACAGGGGCGTTGGGGAGCAGTACTTC. It encodes CASSSDRGVGEQYF.

V usage is TRBV28 and J usage is TRBJ2-3; 7 positions match TRBD2. J gave up 2 bases and V 2 bases, and 7 bases lay outside the gene matches. The CDR3 loop spans 16 amino acids. In germline, CDR1 is MDHEN, CDR2 SYDVKM. CDR3 loop: CASSLSASGDTDTQYF. CDR3 bases: TGTGCCAGCAGTTTAAGCGCCAGCGGGGACACAGATACGCAGTATTTT.

The chain recombines TRBV29-1 with TRBJ2-1, with 7 bases fitting TRBD1. V lost 3 bases, J lost 5 bases, and 10 bases stayed unmatched. Germline V gene sequence: CDR1 SQVTM, CDR2 ANQGSEA. The CDR3 length is 15 residues. The CDR3: CSVERTGTVNNEQFF. The DNA of the CDR3 is TGCAGCGTTGAGAGGACCGGGACAGTCAACAATGAGCAGTTCTTC.

This clone was observed a single time. The rearrangement links TRBV30 to TRBJ1-2; the match to TRBD1 covers 7 bases. Per the germline V gene, CDR1 is GTSNPN and CDR2 is SVGIG (reference sequence). The CDR3 sequence is 13 residues long. The V gene end was trimmed by 5 bases and the J gene end by 0 bases; junction bases not matched to a gene: 3. The CDR3 is CAWEGQSNYGYTF. Written as DNA, the CDR3 is TGTGCCTGGGAGGGACAGTCTAACTATGGCTACACCTTC. Filled out from reference TRBV30 and TRBJ1-2, the complete variable domain reads SQTIHQWPATLVQPVGSPLSLECTVEGTSNPNLYWYRQAAGRGLQLLFYSVGIGQISSEVPQNLSASRPQDRQFILSSKKLLLSDSGFYLCAWEGQSNYGYTFGSGTRLTVV.

The rearrangement links TRBV10-3 to TRBJ2-1; 7 bases agree with TRBD1. Trimming removed 6 bases from V and 5 bases from J; junction bases left unmatched: 1. The CDR3 extends over 12 amino acids. Germline CDR1 reads ENHRY; CDR2 reads SYGVKD. DNA of the CDR3: TGTGCCATCAGCGGACAGGACAATGAGCAGTTCTTC. Its protein is CAISGQDNEQFF.

The chain employs TRBV9 and TRBJ1-1, with a tentative D call TRBD1 (5 bases). The germline gives CDR1 SGDLS, CDR2 YYNGEE. Trimming stripped 3 bases from V and 7 bases from J, with 16 bases between. CDR3 length: 14 amino acids. Here the CDR3 reads CASSAYQGGGEAFF. DNA for the CDR3: TGTGCCAGCAGCGCCTACCAGGGAGGAGGTGAAGCTTTCTTT.

The chain employs TRBV7-9 and TRBJ2-1; 10 bases line up with TRBD2. The junction had 10 bases not matched to a gene; V was cut back by 5 bases and J by 12 bases. CDR1 and CDR2 (germline): SEHNR, FQNEAQ (reference sequence). The CDR3 is 14 residues long. The CDR3 region is CASSQSGRAFRQFF. The CDR3 DNA sequence: TGTGCCAGCAGCCAGAGCGGGAGGGCCTTCCGGCAGTTCTTC.

This chain connects TRBV6-4 to TRBJ2-2; no clear D gene. The germline gives CDR1 MRHNA, CDR2 SNTAGT. The V end was cut by 7 bases, the J end by 0 bases, with 12 bases between. The CDR3 is 15 residues long. The CDR3 nucleotides are TGTGCCAGCAAGTACAAACACACGAACACCGGGGAGCTGTTTTTT. As protein: CASKYKHTNTGELFF.